Listed here are 12 T cell receptor beta chains from one sample, sequenced in a study of T cell repertoires in cytomegalovirus infection. TCRdb analysed the reads with MiXCR anew, one entry per CDR3 protein. The sample records fewer than 1,000,000 distinct CDR3 sequences, 30% to 40% being singletons. These receptors are not linked to any known antigen. This sample comprised cultured CD8+ T cells from PBMCs, obtained from culture after CMV antigen stimulation. These receptors came from a human donor in good health (CMV status not recorded). Some clones in this sample may be carry-over from other donors' samples.

This clonotype was found a few times. A read error may explain this, as a much larger clone is one base away. CDR3 in DNA: TGTGCCAGCACCTTCGGGGTGAACACCGGGGAGCTGTTTTTT. This translates into CASTFGVNTGELFF. The chain is built from TRBV27 and TRBJ2-2; D perhaps matches TRBD2 (5 bases). CDR3 size: 14 residues. The V gene's germline CDR1 is MNHEY and CDR2 SMNVEV (reference sequence). V lost 7 bases and J 1 base, leaving 10 bases between the germline ends.

This clonotype was seen at least ten times. The chain employs TRBV27 and TRBJ2-1; D tentatively reads TRBD1 or TRBD2 (5 bases each). This CDR3 has 14 amino acids. Germline assignment: CDR1 MNHEY and CDR2 SMNVEV (reference sequence). V gave up 4 bases and J gave up 0 bases, with 7 bases separating them. The chain's CDR3 is CASSWGSSYNEQFF. In DNA form, the CDR3 reads TGTGCCAGCAGTTGGGGGAGCTCCTACAATGAGCAGTTCTTC.

The sample holds many counts of this clonotype. J is TRBJ1-1 and V is TRBV7-9; D is perhaps TRBD1 (5 bases). The V and J ends lost 5 bases and 6 bases respectively, with 10 bases between them. CDR1 and CDR2 (germline): SEHNR, FQNEAQ (reference sequence). This CDR3 region has 12 residues. DNA for the CDR3: TGTGCCAGCAGCCTAGGGGCCCCTGAAGCTTTCTTT. Amino acid sequence: CASSLGAPEAFF.

Comment on this clonotype: This clone may be a read error of a much larger clone one base away. This chain connects TRBV7-6 to TRBJ1-4; D not resolved. CDR1 and CDR2 from the germline V gene are SGHVS and FNYEAQ. CDR3 length: 15 residues. The CDR3 loop reads CASSDEASSNEKLIF. CDR3 nucleotides: TGTGCCAGCAGCGATGAAGCCTCCAGTAATGAAAAACTGATTTTT.

This chain links TRBV20-1 with TRBJ1-1, with 9 positions matching TRBD1. With 3 bases clipped from V and 7 bases from J, the junction kept 12 bases outside the gene matches. This CDR3 comprises 15 residues. Germline V gives CDR1 DFQATT, CDR2 SNEGSKA (reference sequence). The CDR3 bases are TGCAGTGCTAGGGCTTTCACAGGGGGCGAGTTTGAAGCTTTCTTT. Amino acids: CSARAFTGGEFEAFF.

This chain joins TRBV12-3 or TRBV12-4 and TRBJ2-2; D uncertain. The CDR3 covers 13 residues. V was cut by 6 bases and J by 4 bases, with 9 bases left in between. This chain's CDR3 is CASSPPLTGELFF. DNA for the CDR3: TGTGCCAGCAGCCCCCCGCTCACCGGGGAGCTGTTTTTT.

The rearrangement uses TRBV6-6 and TRBJ1-2; 10 bases fit TRBD1. The V gene end was trimmed by 2 bases and the J gene end by 4 bases; junction bases not matched to a gene: 4. The CDR3 totals 15 residues. Germline CDR1 and CDR2: MNHNY and SVGAGI (reference sequence). The CDR3 loop is CASSYGTGVSYGYTF. The CDR3 region has the DNA TGTGCCAGCAGTTACGGGACAGGGGTCTCCTATGGCTACACCTTC.

The chain has TRBV19 and TRBJ2-7; a possible D gene is TRBD1 (5 bases). Deletions cut 5 bases from V and 11 bases from J, with 7 bases between. This CDR3 is built from 9 residues. Germline V lookup: CDR1 LNHDA, CDR2 SQIVND (reference sequence). CDR3 in amino acids: CASSGQEYV. The CDR3 DNA reads TGTGCCAGTAGTGGACAAGAGTACGTC.

This clonotype was counted between two and nine times. The rearrangement links TRBV10-3 to TRBJ1-5; D is uncertain. Germline CDR1 and CDR2: ENHRY and SYGVKD. V lost 10 bases and J lost 3, with 28 bases in between. CDR3 length: 18 amino acids. CDR3 DNA: TGTGCCACCTCTGGCGCTCAAATCCGAGAGGGCCCCAATCAGCCCCAGCATTTT. Amino acid sequence: CATSGAQIREGPNQPQHF.

This clonotype was observed a few times. The V gene is TRBV7-6, the J gene TRBJ2-3, with no clear D. Germline V gene sequence: CDR1 SGHVS, CDR2 FNYEAQ. Trimming took off 8 bases at V and 2 bases at J, with 11 bases between the two ends. The CDR3 is 13 residues long. The CDR3 loop is CASADPDTDTQYF. The CDR3 coding sequence is TGTGCCAGCGCAGACCCCGACACAGATACGCAGTATTTT.

This clonotype was detected a few times. V usage is TRBV19 and J usage is TRBJ2-3; 12 bases fit TRBD2. V lost 7 bases and J lost 7; bases outside the gene matches: 6. In germline, CDR1 is LNHDA, CDR2 SQIVND (reference sequence). The CDR3 loop spans 14 amino acids. The CDR3 here is CASMGLAGGYTQYF. CDR3 DNA: TGTGCCAGTATGGGACTAGCGGGCGGGTATACGCAGTATTTT.

This clonotype was recorded a few times. The chain recombines TRBV6-5 with TRBJ1-2, with D hard to call. The germline V gene encodes CDR1 MNHEY and CDR2 SVGAGI. There are 11 residues in the CDR3. V lost 8 bases, J lost 6 bases, and 10 bases lay in between. The CDR3: CASPKKDGYTF. CDR3 nucleotides: TGTGCCAGCCCTAAGAAGGATGGCTACACCTTC.